A single sample is the source of the 2 T cell receptor beta chains below, sequenced in a study of T cell changes during pregnancy in multiple sclerosis. Method: immunoSEQ multiplex PCR; TCRdb's copy keeps in-frame clones and lacks some. The sample has over 35,000 clones, around 90% seen once. Sequences were derived from CD4+ T cells from peripheral blood mononuclear cells, sampled in the second trimester of pregnancy. The receptors stem from a female donor with multiple sclerosis, enrolled in a pregnancy study.

This clone was detected only a few times. This sequence joins TRBV7-3 and TRBJ1-1; a possible D gene is TRBD1 (6 bases). V lost 2 bases, J lost 1 base, and 8 bases lay in between. The CDR3 extends over 14 amino acids. Germline V CDR1 and CDR2: SGHTA, FQGTGA. The DNA for the CDR3 is TGTGCCAGCAGCTTAGGGGGCTGGAACACTGAAGCTTTCTTT. Translating it yields CASSLGGWNTEAFF.

The rearrangement links TRBV5-4 to TRBJ2-1; 7 bases map to TRBD1. Losses at the gene ends were 4 bases for V and 3 bases for J; bases not matched to a gene: 4. Germline loops: CDR1 SGHNT, CDR2 YYREEE (reference sequence). The CDR3 totals 14 residues. The CDR3 is CASSPDRFYNEQFF. CDR3 sequence (DNA): TGTGCCAGCAGCCCGGACAGGTTCTACAATGAGCAGTTCTTC.